The present T cell receptor (beta chain) was sequenced within a study of cytomegalovirus exposure and HLA in healthy donors. V dropped 4 bases and J dropped 5 bases, with 15 bases sitting between them. Germline CDR1 reads SGHNT; CDR2 reads YYREEE (reference sequence). CDR3 length equals 14 residues. Primers for the PCR totalled 60 Vbeta and 13 Jbeta. Assay: immunoSEQ multiplex PCR; the TCRdb copy retains only in-frame clones and omits some. The sample contains 85,000 to 95,000 clones, 6% to 9% of which appear only once. Notes on the study in general: Several top significant clusters appeared, in a later analysis, to be linked to common viral pathogens.

This clone was counted between two and nine times. Its cognate antigen is unknown. This sequence originates from a man aged 50 to 59 in good health and CMV-seronegative. Sequences were obtained from PBMCs. The gene calls are TRBV5-4 and TRBJ2-5; perhaps TRBD1 as D (6 bases). In DNA form, the CDR3 reads TGTGCCAGCAGCCAAAGACAGGTTGGGGAGACCCAGTACTTC. This gives the protein CASSQRQVGETQYF.